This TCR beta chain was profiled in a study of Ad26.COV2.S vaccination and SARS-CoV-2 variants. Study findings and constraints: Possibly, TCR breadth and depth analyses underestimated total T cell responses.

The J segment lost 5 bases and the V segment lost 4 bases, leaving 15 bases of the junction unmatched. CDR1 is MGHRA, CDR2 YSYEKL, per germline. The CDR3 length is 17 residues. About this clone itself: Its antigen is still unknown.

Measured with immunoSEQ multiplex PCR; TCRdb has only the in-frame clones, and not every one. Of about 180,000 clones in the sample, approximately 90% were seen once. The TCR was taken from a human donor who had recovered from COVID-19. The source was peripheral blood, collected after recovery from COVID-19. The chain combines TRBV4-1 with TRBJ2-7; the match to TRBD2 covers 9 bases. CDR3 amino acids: CASSLHNLAGDSNEQYF. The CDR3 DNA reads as TGCGCCAGCAGCCTTCATAATTTAGCGGGAGACAGTAACGAGCAGTACTTC.